This T cell receptor beta chain stems from a study of siplizumab effects on memory and regulatory T cells. General study findings and limits: Of the proliferating CD4+ or CD8+ clones, roughly 80-96% lacked a naive or memory phenotype that could be assigned. Both greater diversity than memory cells and a major contribution to the alloresponse seemed to characterize naive T cells.

A word on this clone: The antigen is undetermined.

This CDR3 comprises 14 residues. V lost 6 bases and J 1 base, leaving 16 bases between the germline ends. The germline V gene encodes CDR1 SQVTM and CDR2 ANQGSEA. Assayed TCR templates numbered about 10^5 for each sample. Produced via immunoSEQ multiplex PCR; TCRdb's table is partial and in-frame only. The table records more than 85,000 clones, approximately 90% of them present only once. Input material: CD4+ T cells sorted from blood. The TCR was taken from a human donor in good health. The V gene is TRBV29-1, the J gene TRBJ2-7; weak D call: TRBD1 (6 bases). The CDR3 DNA sequence: TGCAGCGTCGGGGACACCGGAAAATCCTACGAGCAGTACTTC. This encodes CSVGDTGKSYEQYF.